Presented here are 20 T cell receptor beta chains from one specimen sequenced in a study of blood T cell repertoires in COVID-19. Sequencing used immunoSEQ multiplex PCR; TCRdb keeps in-frame clones, though not all of them. Altogether some 210,000 clones are present, 92% being singletons, with the ten largest covering over 0.75%. The sequenced sample was peripheral blood. The source of these receptors is a man between 60 and 75 years old with COVID-19, enrolled during active disease.

This chain connects TRBV2 to TRBJ1-2; 7 bases line up with TRBD1. Trimming removed 4 bases from V and 5 bases from J; junction bases left unmatched: 10. Looked up from germline, CDR1 is SNHLY and CDR2 is FYNNEI. The CDR3 length is 15 residues. CDR3 in amino acids: CASSVRGPPGYGYTF. The CDR3 coding sequence is TGTGCCAGCAGTGTGAGGGGGCCCCCGGGGTATGGCTACACCTTC.

This chain uses TRBV6-5 with TRBJ2-2; 9 nucleotides align to TRBD1. The trim removed 2 bases at V and 7 bases at J, leaving 8 bases unmatched. This CDR3 has 16 residues. Per germline, CDR1 MNHEY and CDR2 SVGAGI. The CDR3 here is CASSYRRTGAGGELFF. DNA for the CDR3: TGTGCCAGCAGTTACCGTAGGACAGGGGCGGGCGGGGAGCTGTTTTTT.

The genes are TRBV14 and TRBJ2-3, with 7 nucleotides matching TRBD1. This CDR3 comprises 16 residues. V lost 4 bases and J lost 4; bases outside the gene matches: 11. In germline, CDR1 is SGHDN, CDR2 FVKESK. CDR3 region: CASSPLYRGAPDTQYF. DNA for the CDR3: TGTGCCAGCAGCCCACTCTACAGGGGCGCGCCAGATACGCAGTATTTT.

The chain joins TRBV6-5 to TRBJ1-5, with TRBD1 matching over 9 bases. Germline V lookup: CDR1 MNHEY, CDR2 SVGAGI. J lost 3 bases, V lost 5 bases, and 5 bases had no gene match. This CDR3 region has 15 residues. CDR3 residues: CASSPGTGHNQPQHF. CDR3 coding DNA: TGTGCCAGCAGTCCTGGGACAGGGCACAATCAGCCCCAGCATTTT.

This clone was observed a single time. This chain uses TRBV9 with TRBJ1-2; D perhaps matches TRBD1 (5 bases). The CDR3 is 14 residues long. CDR1 and CDR2 from the germline V gene are SGDLS and YYNGEE. V lost 2 bases and J 2 bases, leaving 10 bases between the germline ends. The CDR3 region is CASSVTGTNYGYTF. The CDR3 coding sequence is TGTGCCAGCAGCGTCACAGGAACCAACTATGGCTACACCTTC. The full variable domain, with the rest looked up from reference TRBV9 and TRBJ1-2, is DSGVTQTPKHLITATGQRVTLRCSPRSGDLSVYWYQQSLDQGLQFLIQYYNGEERAKGNILERFSAQQFPDLHSELNLSSLELGDSALYFCASSVTGTNYGYTFGSGTRLTVV.

The genes are TRBV29-1 and TRBJ1-1, with D possibly TRBD1 on 6 matching bases. CDR3 length: 11 residues. Germline CDR1 SQVTM, CDR2 ANQGSEA. V was shortened by 4 bases and J by 6 bases, with 9 bases between the two germline ends. DNA of the CDR3: TGCAGCGTTGTGAAGGGGGCTGAAGCTTTCTTT. Residues: CSVVKGAEAFF. The full variable domain, with the rest looked up from reference TRBV29-1 and TRBJ1-1, is SAVISQKPSRDICQRGTSLTIQCQVDSQVTMMFWYRQQPGQSLTLIATANQGSEATYESGFVIDKFPISRPNLTFSTLTVSNMSPEDSSIYLCSVVKGAEAFFGQGTRLTVV.

J is TRBJ2-1 and V is TRBV7-9; D possibly corresponds to TRBD2 (5 bases). CDR3 length: 12 residues. Germline V CDR1 and CDR2: SEHNR, FQNEAQ (reference sequence). V lost 5 bases and J lost 7, with 9 bases in between. The CDR3 loop is CASSQTGNEQFF. The CDR3 nucleotides read TGTGCCAGCAGCCAGACGGGAAATGAGCAGTTCTTC.

The chain joins TRBV25-1 to TRBJ2-7; 9 nucleotides match TRBD2. CDR1 and CDR2 (germline): MGHDK, SYGVNS. V trimming: 4 bases; J trimming: 2 bases; junction bases outside the gene matches: 3. The CDR3 contains 14 residues. CDR3 coding DNA: TGTGCCAGCAGTGGGAGCGGGAGGACCTACGAGCAGTACTTC. Protein: CASSGSGRTYEQYF.

J is TRBJ2-1 and V is TRBV11-2; no definite D call. V dropped 2 bases and J dropped 7 bases, with 15 bases sitting between them. Per the germline V gene, CDR1 is SGHAT and CDR2 is FQNNGV. The CDR3 loop spans 15 amino acids. CDR3 coding DNA: TGTGCCAGCAGCTTAACTGCGGTAGCCTCAAATGAGCAGTTCTTC. Translated: CASSLTAVASNEQFF. Looking up the rest from reference TRBV11-2 and TRBJ2-1 gives the full variable domain: EAGVAQSPRYKIIEKRQSVAFWCNPISGHATLYWYQQILGQGPKLLIQFQNNGVVDDSQLPKDRFSAERLKGVDSTLKIQPAKLEDSAVYLCASSLTAVASNEQFFGPGTRLTVL.

The chain joins TRBV28 to TRBJ2-3, with 9 bases that match TRBD1. The V segment lost 10 bases and the J segment 3 bases; nucleotides outside the gene matches: 8. The germline V gene has CDR1 MDHEN and CDR2 SYDVKM. The CDR3 contains 14 residues. The CDR3 is CATFLGTGTDTQYF. CDR3 nucleotide sequence: TGTGCCACCTTCCTCGGGACAGGGACAGATACGCAGTATTTT.

The rearrangement links TRBV5-1 to TRBJ1-2; a possible D gene is TRBD1 (5 bases). This CDR3 comprises 17 residues. The V and J ends lost 4 bases and 4 bases respectively, with 23 bases between them. The germline V gene has CDR1 SGHRS and CDR2 YFSETQ. In nucleotides, the CDR3 is TGCGCCAGCAGCATCTCAATCGGGGGGGTGGTCAGCTATGGCTACACCTTC. Translating it yields CASSISIGGVVSYGYTF.

The chain employs TRBV28 and TRBJ2-7; unclear D gene. The CDR3 has 13 residues. Trimming left V 3 bases short and J 4 bases short, with 10 bases between. Germline values: CDR1 MDHEN, CDR2 SYDVKM. The CDR3 bases are TGTGCCAGCAGTTTTGGCCGGGTATACGAGCAGTACTTC. Its protein product is CASSFGRVYEQYF.

The rearrangement uses TRBV11-3 and TRBJ2-1, with 10 bases fitting TRBD2. V lost 1 base and J lost 6; bases outside the gene matches: 6. In germline, CDR1 is SGHNT, CDR2 YENEEA. This CDR3 has 16 amino acids. The CDR3 loop reads CASSLGLAGAFNEQFF. The CDR3 nucleotides read TGTGCCAGCAGCTTAGGGCTAGCGGGGGCCTTCAATGAGCAGTTCTTC.

The gene calls are TRBV5-6 and TRBJ1-2; TRBD1 is a possible D gene (6 bases). Germline CDR1 is SGHDT and CDR2 is YYEEEE. Trimming took off 6 bases at V and 2 bases at J, with 11 bases between the two ends. The CDR3 length is 13 residues. The CDR3 here is CASKLQGNYGYTF. For the CDR3, the DNA is TGTGCCAGCAAACTACAGGGAAACTATGGCTACACCTTC.

The chain carries TRBV2 and TRBJ2-7, with 11 bases fitting TRBD2. The junction had 9 bases not matched to a gene; V was cut back by 3 bases and J by 2 bases. CDR1 SNHLY and CDR2 FYNNEI come from the germline V gene. The CDR3 covers 17 residues. This CDR3 reads CASSDIMTSGNPYEQYF. The CDR3 DNA sequence: TGTGCCAGCAGTGACATCATGACTAGCGGGAATCCCTACGAGCAGTACTTC.

The V gene is TRBV19, the J gene TRBJ2-7; maybe TRBD2 (5 bases). The CDR3 runs to 14 residues. Germline CDR1 LNHDA, CDR2 SQIVND (reference sequence). The V gene lost 3 bases and the J gene lost 5 bases, with 14 bases spanning the gap. This chain's CDR3 is CASSMGPPRDEQYF. The CDR3, as DNA: TGTGCCAGTAGTATGGGCCCCCCGCGGGACGAGCAGTACTTC. The full variable domain, completed using reference TRBV19 and TRBJ2-7, is DGGITQSPKYLFRKEGQNVTLSCEQNLNHDAMYWYRQDPGQGLRLIYYSQIVNDFQKGDIAEGYSVSREKKESFPLTVTSAQKNPTAFYLCASSMGPPRDEQYFGPGTRLTVT.

The rearrangement uses TRBV18 and TRBJ1-2; 8 nucleotides match TRBD1. Germline V gene lookup returns CDR1 KGHSH and CDR2 LQKENI. Losses at the gene ends were 6 bases for V and 4 bases for J; bases not matched to a gene: 10. There are 15 residues in the CDR3. Here the CDR3 DNA reads TGTGCCAGCTCCCGGACAGGGTCGGGGGGCTATGGCTACACCTTC. Encoded protein: CASSRTGSGGYGYTF.

The rearrangement uses TRBV7-2 and TRBJ1-2, with D possibly matching TRBD1 (6 bases). CDR1 and CDR2 (germline): SGHTA, FQGNSA. The germline V and J ends were trimmed by 0 bases and 8 bases, with 16 bases remaining between them. This CDR3 is built from 15 residues. CDR3 nucleotide sequence: TGTGCCAGCAGCTTAGCTCAAAGGCAGGGGAAAGGCTACACCTTC. Translation gives CASSLAQRQGKGYTF.

This clone was counted once. The CDR3 sequence: CASSLRQGADNEQFF. CDR3 nucleotides: TGTGCCAGCAGCTTAAGACAGGGGGCTGACAATGAGCAGTTCTTC. The rearrangement joins TRBV11-2 to TRBJ2-1; 10 bases align to TRBD1. Germline CDR1 SGHAT, CDR2 FQNNGV. This CDR3 has 15 residues. Trimming took 2 bases from V and 5 from J; bases not matched to a gene: 3.

In nucleotides, the CDR3 is TGTGCCAGCAGCTTTTTTAGCAAAACGAACACTGAAGCTTTCTTT. Translation gives CASSFFSKTNTEAFF. The genes are TRBV5-8 and TRBJ1-1; D remains ambiguous. V was pared by 2 bases and J by 1 base, with 12 bases between. Germline CDR1 is SGHTS and CDR2 is YDEGEE. The CDR3 contains 15 residues.